What follows are 6 T cell receptor beta chains derived from one specimen sequenced in a study of T cell clonotyping in hematopoietic cell transplantation (dated by TCRdb to the early 2020s). This specimen's time point label, interpreted: recipient sample about 28 days before transplant, after cytoreduction. The library was made by the immunoSEQ multiplex PCR assay. Imported from immuneACCESS, the table was reduced by TCRdb to in-frame sequences with V and J called. These copies leave out some clones; in studies compared against another copy, an unresolved V gene accounts for under half, and the cause of the remainder is not known. The sample includes roughly 16,000 clones, with roughly 93% observed a single time. The ten largest clones add up to less than 2% of the sample. The input for sequencing was peripheral blood mononuclear cells, taken before stem cell transplant. These TCRs come from a man younger than 35 with biphenotypic leukemia. Some clones in this sample may be carry-over from other donors' samples.

The chain recombines TRBV30 with TRBJ2-2; a weak D match, TRBD1 (6 bases). CDR1 is GTSNPN, CDR2 SVGIG, per germline (reference sequence). V lost 1 base and J 0 bases, leaving 6 bases between the germline ends. There are 14 residues in the CDR3. The CDR3 loop reads CAWSGTANTGELFF. CDR3 DNA: TGTGCCTGGAGTGGGACAGCGAACACCGGGGAGCTGTTTTTT. Supplemented by reference TRBV30 and TRBJ2-2, the full variable domain reads SQTIHQWPATLVQPVGSPLSLECTVEGTSNPNLYWYRQAAGRGLQLLFYSVGIGQISSEVPQNLSASRPQDRQFILSSKKLLLSDSGFYLCAWSGTANTGELFFGEGSRLTVL.

This chain's CDR3 is CASSKVHGMNTEAFF. Written as DNA, the CDR3 is TGTGCCAGCAGCAAAGTACACGGGATGAACACTGAAGCTTTCTTT. The rearrangement links TRBV21-1 to TRBJ1-1. TRBV21-1 is shown as a pseudogene. This CDR3 is built from 15 residues.

This chain uses TRBV7-2 with TRBJ2-7, with unresolved D. This CDR3 has 12 amino acids. V lost 5 bases and J 0 bases, leaving 5 bases between the germline ends. Germline assignment: CDR1 SGHTA and CDR2 FQGNSA. Written as DNA, the CDR3 is TGTGCCAGCAGCCGTAGCTCCTACGAGCAGTACTTC. This encodes CASSRSSYEQYF.

The V call is TRBV4-3, the J call TRBJ2-7, with D hard to call. CDR3 length equals 13 residues. Trimming removed 4 bases at V and 6 bases at J, with 13 bases between. CDR1 is LGHNA and CDR2 is YSLEER in the germline V gene. DNA for the CDR3: TGCGCCAGCAGCCCAATACGCGGTTCCGAGCAGTACTTC. Translating it yields CASSPIRGSEQYF.

This clone was observed a single time. V and J are TRBV4-1 and TRBJ1-1; D uncertain. Trimming pared 3 bases from V and 5 bases from J, leaving 7 bases between. This CDR3 comprises 12 residues. CDR1 is MGHRA and CDR2 is YSYEKL in the germline V gene. The CDR3 sequence is CASSHSDTEAFF. In DNA form, the CDR3 reads TGCGCCAGCAGCCACTCAGATACTGAAGCTTTCTTT.

The rearrangement joins TRBV25-1 to TRBJ2-3; D uncertain. The V gene lost 3 bases and the J gene lost 0 bases, with 10 bases spanning the gap. There are 15 residues in the CDR3. The germline CDR1 and CDR2 sequences are MGHDK and SYGVNS. CDR3 protein: CASSEATRSTDTQYF. CDR3 DNA sequence: TGTGCCAGCAGTGAGGCGACTCGTAGCACAGATACGCAGTATTTT.